The 32 T cell receptor beta chains below were found in one sample sequenced in a study of T cell responses to AZD1222 COVID-19 vaccine (dated by TCRdb to 2020 to 2023). Library method: the immunoSEQ multiplex PCR assay. Drawn from immuneACCESS, this table holds only the in-frame rearrangements with V and J called that TCRdb kept. Clones are partly lost; checked studies trace under half to an unresolved V gene and leave the rest unexplained. This sample has approximately 150,000 clones in its table, and approximately 92% of those were observed once. The top ten constitute 2.3% of the sample. In the paper's terms, the time point label means: baseline before first vaccination. This specimen consisted of peripheral blood, obtained on day 0 of AZD1222 vaccination. The receptors here all came from an adult in good health.

The CDR3 sequence is CAIWGGVEAFF. The CDR3 nucleotides are TGTGCCATTTGGGGGGGCGTTGAAGCTTTCTTT. This chain links TRBV2 with TRBJ1-1; perhaps TRBD1 as D (6 bases). Germline CDR1 reads SNHLY; CDR2 reads FYNNEI. The CDR3 runs 11 residues. V shed 10 bases and J shed 7 bases, with 13 bases lying between them.

This clone is a singleton in its sample. This chain links TRBV19 with TRBJ2-7; no clear D. The germline V gene has CDR1 LNHDA and CDR2 SQIVND (reference sequence). Trimming cost V 5 bases and J 3 bases, with 14 bases left between them. This CDR3 has 14 amino acids. The CDR3 loop is CASSRENWGYEQYF. The CDR3, as DNA: TGTGCCAGTAGTCGCGAGAATTGGGGCTACGAGCAGTACTTC.

This rearrangement joins TRBV19 to TRBJ1-1; no definite D call. V lost 3 bases and J 2 bases, leaving 7 bases between the germline ends. CDR1 is LNHDA and CDR2 is SQIVND in the germline V gene (reference sequence). The CDR3 runs to 13 residues. The CDR3 reads CASSIAANTEAFF. DNA of the CDR3: TGTGCCAGTAGTATCGCCGCTAACACTGAAGCTTTCTTT.

The chain has TRBV5-1 and TRBJ2-2; the D is unclear. The ends were cut back, 4 bases at V and 0 bases at J, with 7 bases in the middle. The CDR3 extends over 14 amino acids. Germline V gene data show CDR1 as SGHRS and CDR2 as YFSETQ. As DNA, the CDR3 is TGCGCCAGCAGCATGACGACGAACACCGGGGAGCTGTTTTTT. As protein: CASSMTTNTGELFF.

The V gene is TRBV19, the J gene TRBJ2-3; D is ambiguous. The ends were cut back, 5 bases at V and 1 base at J, with 7 bases in the middle. The CDR3 runs 13 residues. Germline V gene sequence: CDR1 LNHDA, CDR2 SQIVND (reference sequence). The DNA for the CDR3 is TGTGCCAGTAGTCGGGCCCGCACAGATACGCAGTATTTT. The encoded protein is CASSRARTDTQYF.

The chain employs TRBV7-3 and TRBJ2-2; 9 bases line up with TRBD2. After removal of 2 bases from V and 0 bases from J, the junction contained 10 bases not matched to a gene. Germline CDR1 SGHTA, CDR2 FQGTGA. The CDR3 sequence is 19 residues long. CDR3 sequence: CASSLDKGLAGPNTGELFF. CDR3 coding DNA: TGTGCCAGCAGCTTAGATAAAGGGCTAGCGGGACCGAACACCGGGGAGCTGTTTTTT. The complete variable domain, with remaining parts taken from reference TRBV7-3 and TRBJ2-2, reads GAGVSQTPSNKVTEKGKYVELRCDPISGHTALYWYRQSLGQGPEFLIYFQGTGAADDSGLPNDRFFAVRPEGSVSTLKIQRTERGDSAVYLCASSLDKGLAGPNTGELFFGEGSRLTVL.

As DNA, the CDR3 is TGTGCCAGCAGCTTATATGGGGCCAACTATGGCTACACCTTC. It is translated as CASSLYGANYGYTF. This chain links TRBV7-2 with TRBJ1-2, with D possibly being TRBD1 (5 bases). This CDR3 has 14 amino acids. Germline V gene lookup returns CDR1 SGHTA and CDR2 FQGNSA. V lost 2 bases to trimming and J lost 2 bases, with 9 bases between them.

The chain uses TRBV30 and TRBJ1-6, with a weak D call TRBD1 (5 bases). The CDR3 contains 17 residues. Germline-derived CDR1 and CDR2 are GTSNPN and SVGIG (reference sequence). V was trimmed by 3 bases and J by 3 bases, leaving 18 bases between them. CDR3 nucleotides: TGTGCCTGGAGCGATAACGGGGGAAGAAGCTATAATTCACCCCTCCACTTT. Its translation: CAWSDNGGRSYNSPLHF.

V usage is TRBV19 and J usage is TRBJ2-2; 10 bases match TRBD1. The CDR3 runs 18 residues. Germline V gives CDR1 LNHDA, CDR2 SQIVND (reference sequence). V was clipped by 0 bases and J by 4 bases; unmatched bases: 8. The CDR3 DNA is TGTGCCAGTAGTATAGATTGGGGGACAGGGGACATCACCGGGGAGCTGTTTTTT. It specifies CASSIDWGTGDITGELFF.

The V call is TRBV6-1, the J call TRBJ1-3, with 7 positions matching TRBD1. CDR1 MNHNS and CDR2 SASEGT come from the germline V gene. Trimming removed 2 bases from V and 4 bases from J; junction bases left unmatched: 2. The CDR3 is made up of 14 amino acids. The CDR3 bases are TGTGCCAGCAGTGAACAGGGGGTCGGAAACACCATATATTTT. It specifies CASSEQGVGNTIYF.

This chain uses TRBV9 with TRBJ2-1; TRBD2 aligns across 14 bases. This CDR3 comprises 19 residues. Losses at the gene ends were 3 bases for V and 7 bases for J; bases not matched to a gene: 15. Germline CDR1 reads SGDLS; CDR2 reads YYNGEE. The CDR3: CASSARQGTSGGKRNEQFF. The CDR3 DNA reads TGTGCCAGCAGCGCAAGGCAAGGGACTAGCGGGGGCAAGAGAAATGAGCAGTTCTTC.

This sequence joins TRBV2 and TRBJ1-5; D might be TRBD1 (5 bases). Trimming removed 2 bases at V and 0 bases at J, with 17 bases between. The germline V gene encodes CDR1 SNHLY and CDR2 FYNNEI. This CDR3 has 18 amino acids. CDR3 coding DNA: TGTGCCAGCAGTGAAACCATTATGGGGGGTTATAGCAATCAGCCCCAGCATTTT. Encoded protein: CASSETIMGGYSNQPQHF.

CDR3 DNA sequence: TGTGCCAGCAGCTCAGGCGGACAGGGAGGTGGCTACACCTTC. Translation gives CASSSGGQGGGYTF. The chain recombines TRBV9 with TRBJ1-2, with 8 bases matching TRBD1. Germline CDR1 is SGDLS and CDR2 is YYNGEE. The CDR3 sequence is 14 residues long. Trimming cost V 4 bases and J 7 bases; bases outside gene matches: 9. Together with reference TRBV9 and TRBJ1-2, the CDR3 gives the full variable domain: DSGVTQTPKHLITATGQRVTLRCSPRSGDLSVYWYQQSLDQGLQFLIQYYNGEERAKGNILERFSAQQFPDLHSELNLSSLELGDSALYFCASSSGGQGGGYTFGSGTRLTVV.

V usage is TRBV28 and J usage is TRBJ1-5; 7 nucleotides agree with TRBD1. V lost 6 bases, J lost 0 bases, and 8 bases stayed unmatched. The CDR3 is made up of 16 amino acids. CDR1 is MDHEN, CDR2 SYDVKM, per germline. The CDR3 region is CASSKGTVYSNQPQHF. The DNA of the CDR3 is TGTGCCAGCAGCAAGGGGACAGTGTATAGCAATCAGCCCCAGCATTTT.

The V call is TRBV4-1, the J call TRBJ1-1; D unresolved. Germline assignment: CDR1 MGHRA and CDR2 YSYEKL. The V end lost 0 bases, the J end lost 3 bases, and 11 bases lay between the germline ends. The CDR3 totals 15 residues. The CDR3 DNA follows: TGCGCCAGCAGCCAAGAGAGTTCTATTTACACTGAAGCTTTCTTT. Its translation is CASSQESSIYTEAFF.

CDR3 sequence: CATSRGAGGELYNEQFF. In DNA form, the CDR3 reads TGTGCCACCTCCCGGGGAGCGGGGGGGGAACTCTACAATGAGCAGTTCTTC. This chain uses TRBV19 with TRBJ2-1, with 10 positions matching TRBD2. V shed 10 bases and J 3 bases; nucleotides not matched to a gene: 15. CDR3 size: 17 residues. Germline V gene lookup returns CDR1 LNHDA and CDR2 SQIVND (reference sequence).

About this clone: At the DNA level, this CDR3 is encoded by other sequences in the same sample as well. The rearrangement uses TRBV5-1 and TRBJ2-3; 15 bases match TRBD2. V was pared by 2 bases and J by 0 bases, with 1 base of the junction left unmatched. The germline CDR1 and CDR2 sequences are SGHRS and YFSETQ. This CDR3 has 17 residues. The CDR3 loop reads CASSLGLAGGSTDTQYF. The CDR3 nucleotides are TGCGCCAGCAGCTTAGGACTAGCGGGGGGGAGCACAGATACGCAGTATTTT.

The chain carries TRBV29-1 and TRBJ1-1; TRBD1 aligns across 7 bases. CDR3 length: 13 residues. V lost 0 bases and J lost 4; bases outside the gene matches: 2. Germline loops: CDR1 SQVTM, CDR2 ANQGSEA. The CDR3 is CSVEEDRFTEAFF. DNA of the CDR3: TGCAGCGTTGAAGAGGACAGGTTCACTGAAGCTTTCTTT.

The rearrangement links TRBV11-3 to TRBJ1-1; 7 bases match TRBD1. The CDR3 totals 13 residues. J was trimmed by 4 bases and V by 1 base; bases with no gene match: 0. Germline V gene sequence: CDR1 SGHNT, CDR2 YENEEA. CDR3 in amino acids: CASSLGQGTEAFF. DNA for the CDR3: TGTGCCAGCAGCTTAGGACAGGGCACTGAAGCTTTCTTT.

The rearrangement uses TRBV19 and TRBJ2-7; D is tentatively TRBD1 or TRBD2 (5 bases each). With 1 base removed from V and 5 bases from J, the gap between germline ends came to 12 bases. This CDR3 comprises 14 residues. CDR1 and CDR2 from the germline V gene are LNHDA and SQIVND (reference sequence). In nucleotides, the CDR3 is TGTGCCAGTAGTATAGGGCTCGGGGCGGACGAGCAGTACTTC. Encoded protein: CASSIGLGADEQYF.

The V and J genes are TRBV4-1 and TRBJ2-7; 8 nucleotides match TRBD2. The CDR3 length is 17 residues. The germline V gene has CDR1 MGHRA and CDR2 YSYEKL. The V and J ends lost 0 bases and 1 base, in that order; junction bases with no gene match: 8. The CDR3 spells CASSQDPGGHVSYEQYF. CDR3 DNA sequence: TGCGCCAGCAGCCAAGATCCGGGGGGGCACGTGTCCTACGAGCAGTACTTC.

CDR3 bases: TGTGCCAGCAACCGGGGGGGCGGCTACACCTTC. Translated, it gives CASNRGGGYTF. The chain has TRBV5-6 and TRBJ1-2, with a weak D call TRBD1 (6 bases). CDR1 and CDR2 (germline): SGHDT, YYEEEE. Trimming stripped 6 bases from V and 8 bases from J, with 11 bases between. This CDR3 is 11 amino acids long.

The chain couples TRBV30 to TRBJ2-5; maybe TRBD2 (5 bases). V gave up 0 bases and J gave up 9 bases, with 14 bases separating them. This CDR3 has 13 residues. Germline-derived CDR1 and CDR2 are GTSNPN and SVGIG (reference sequence). CDR3 coding DNA: TGTGCCTGGAGTGTACGGACTTTTAGTGCCCAGTACTTC. Translating it yields CAWSVRTFSAQYF.

The J gene is TRBJ2-1, the V gene TRBV4-3; no clear D gene. V was cut by 0 bases and J by 3 bases, with 12 bases left in between. CDR3 length equals 16 residues. The germline V gene has CDR1 LGHNA and CDR2 YSLEER. The CDR3 region is CASSQDLTPRYNEQFF. CDR3 nucleotide sequence: TGCGCCAGCAGCCAAGATTTGACTCCTCGCTACAATGAGCAGTTCTTC.

The J gene is TRBJ2-5, the V gene TRBV23-1; 9 bases fit TRBD2. TRBV23-1 qualifies as an ORF whose function is uncertain. The CDR3 runs to 17 residues. Trimming removed 3 bases from V and 0 bases from J; junction bases left unmatched: 8. CDR3 DNA sequence: TGCGCCAGCAGTCACGTCCGACTAGCGGTGTACCAAGAGACCCAGTACTTC. It is translated as CASSHVRLAVYQETQYF.

V usage is TRBV18 and J usage is TRBJ1-2, with D perhaps matching TRBD1 (5 bases). The germline V and J ends were trimmed by 3 bases and 11 bases, with 16 bases remaining between them. The CDR3 consists of 13 residues. Germline V gene lookup returns CDR1 KGHSH and CDR2 LQKENI. The CDR3: CASSPPQGGRYTF. CDR3 in DNA: TGTGCCAGCTCACCTCCCCAGGGAGGGAGGTACACCTTC.

The chain has TRBV7-2 and TRBJ1-6, with a possible D match to TRBD1 (6 bases). Trimming took off 1 base at V and 4 bases at J, with 8 bases between the two ends. The CDR3 sequence is 15 residues long. From germline, CDR1 is SGHTA and CDR2 FQGNSA. The CDR3 nucleotides are TGTGCCAGCAGCTTAGGGGGGCCGTATAATTCACCCCTCCACTTT. This gives the protein CASSLGGPYNSPLHF.

The gene calls are TRBV11-2 and TRBJ2-1, with 12 bases aligning to TRBD2. The CDR3 is made up of 14 amino acids. The germline gives CDR1 SGHAT, CDR2 FQNNGV. Trimming cost V 1 base and J 15 bases; bases outside gene matches: 7. The CDR3 loop is CASSLALAGGPAFF. CDR3 bases: TGTGCCAGCAGCTTAGCCCTAGCGGGAGGGCCTGCGTTCTTC.

This clone came up a few times. The chain uses TRBV21-1 and TRBJ2-5. TRBV21-1 is reported as a pseudogene. This CDR3 region has 11 residues. CDR3 loop: CASTNQETQYF. The CDR3 DNA follows: TGTGCCAGCACCAATCAAGAGACCCAGTACTTC.

V is TRBV18 and J is TRBJ1-3, with unresolved D. V was cut by 5 bases and J by 4 bases, with 9 bases left in between. From germline, CDR1 is KGHSH and CDR2 LQKENI. The CDR3 length is 13 residues. CDR3 in amino acids: CASSDGEGNTIYF. Here the CDR3 DNA reads TGTGCCAGCTCAGATGGGGAAGGAAACACCATATATTTT.

The chain employs TRBV7-2 and TRBJ1-5, with no clear D. The V gene's germline CDR1 is SGHTA and CDR2 FQGNSA. The CDR3 sequence is 18 residues long. V gave up 2 bases and J gave up 1 base, with 18 bases separating them. The DNA of the CDR3 is TGTGCCAGCAGCTTAACTGGACTTGGCTACCGAAGCAATCAGCCCCAGCATTTT. This sequence encodes CASSLTGLGYRSNQPQHF. Variable domain in full (rest from reference TRBV7-2 and TRBJ1-5): GAGVSQSPSNKVTEKGKDVELRCDPISGHTALYWYRQSLGQGLEFLIYFQGNSAPDKSGLPSDRFSAERTGGSVSTLTIQRTQQEDSAVYLCASSLTGLGYRSNQPQHFGDGTRLSIL.

V and J are TRBV7-3 and TRBJ2-3, with a weak D call TRBD2 (6 bases). The CDR3 loop spans 15 amino acids. Germline V CDR1 and CDR2: SGHTA, FQGTGA. Trimming cost V 1 base and J 2 bases, with 10 bases left between them. CDR3 bases: TGTGCCAGCAGCTTAAGTAGCGGACTCACAGATACGCAGTATTTT. This gives the protein CASSLSSGLTDTQYF.